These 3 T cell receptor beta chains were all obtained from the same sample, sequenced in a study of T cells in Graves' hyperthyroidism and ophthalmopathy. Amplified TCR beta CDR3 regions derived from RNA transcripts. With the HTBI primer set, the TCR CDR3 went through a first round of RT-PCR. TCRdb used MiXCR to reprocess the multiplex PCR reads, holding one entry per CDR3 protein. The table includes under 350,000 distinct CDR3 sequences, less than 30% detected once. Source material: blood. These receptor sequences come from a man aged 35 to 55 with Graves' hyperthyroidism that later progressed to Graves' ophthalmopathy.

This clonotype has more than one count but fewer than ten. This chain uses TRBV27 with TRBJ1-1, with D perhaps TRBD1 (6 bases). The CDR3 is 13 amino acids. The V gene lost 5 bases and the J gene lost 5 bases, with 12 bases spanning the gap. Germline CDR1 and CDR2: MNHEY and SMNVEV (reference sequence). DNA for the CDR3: TGTGCCAGCAGTCGTACAGGGTTGACTGAAGCTTTCTTT. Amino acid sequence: CASSRTGLTEAFF.

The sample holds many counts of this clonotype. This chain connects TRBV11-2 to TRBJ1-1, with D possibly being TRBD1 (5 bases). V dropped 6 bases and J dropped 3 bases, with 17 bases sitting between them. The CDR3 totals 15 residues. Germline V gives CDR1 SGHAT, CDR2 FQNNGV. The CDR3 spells CASRLPWEGDTEAFF. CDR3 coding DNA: TGTGCCAGCAGGCTACCTTGGGAAGGGGACACTGAAGCTTTCTTT.

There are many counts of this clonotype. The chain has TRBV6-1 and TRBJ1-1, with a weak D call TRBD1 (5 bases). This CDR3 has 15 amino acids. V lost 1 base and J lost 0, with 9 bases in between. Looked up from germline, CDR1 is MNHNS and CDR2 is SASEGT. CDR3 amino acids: CASSEVGVMNTEAFF. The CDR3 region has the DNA TGTGCCAGCAGTGAAGTAGGGGTGATGAACACTGAAGCTTTCTTT.